These 8 T cell receptor beta chains share one sample of origin, sequenced in a study of cytomegalovirus exposure and HLA in healthy donors. The data were produced by immunoSEQ multiplex PCR, yet TCRdb's version contains in-frame clones alone and is incomplete. The sample records about 120,000 clones, around 85% being singletons. What was sequenced was PBMCs. The receptors shown here come from a woman in her twenties or thirties in good health and CMV-seronegative.

The rearrangement uses TRBV5-1 and TRBJ2-3, with 12 bases identical to TRBD2. Germline-derived CDR1 and CDR2 are SGHRS and YFSETQ. Trimming at V came to 3 bases and at J to 1 base, leaving 0 bases not matched to a gene. The length of the CDR3 is 15 residues. The CDR3 loop is CASSSSGGGTDTQYF. The CDR3 DNA reads TGCGCCAGCAGCTCTAGCGGGGGGGGCACAGATACGCAGTATTTT.

The J gene is TRBJ1-6, the V gene TRBV7-2, with 9 bases fitting TRBD1. J was trimmed by 9 bases and V by 3 bases; bases with no gene match: 6. Per germline, CDR1 SGHTA and CDR2 FQGNSA. This CDR3 has 15 amino acids. CDR3 amino acids: CASSLVTGGSSPLHF. In DNA, the CDR3 is TGTGCCAGCAGCTTGGTCACAGGGGGCAGTTCACCCCTCCACTTT.

This chain uses TRBV12-5 with TRBJ2-5, with 10 bases fitting TRBD1. From germline, CDR1 is LGHNT and CDR2 FRNRAP. The trim removed 0 bases at V and 5 bases at J, leaving 6 bases unmatched. The length of the CDR3 is 16 residues. The CDR3 bases are TGTGCTAGTGGTTTGGTACCGGACAGGGGGGTCGAGACCCAGTACTTC. The encoded protein is CASGLVPDRGVETQYF.

The chain uses TRBV19 and TRBJ2-1; tentatively, D is TRBD2 (5 bases). The CDR3 runs 13 residues. The V gene lost 0 bases and the J gene lost 16 bases, with 16 bases spanning the gap. Germline V CDR1 and CDR2: LNHDA, SQIVND (reference sequence). This CDR3 reads CASSIDGEEVGFF. The DNA of the CDR3 is TGTGCCAGTAGTATAGATGGCGAGGAGGTAGGATTCTTC.

As DNA, the CDR3 is TGTGCCAGCAGTTCAGACAGAATGAACACTGAAGCTTTCTTT. Translation: CASSSDRMNTEAFF. The chain joins TRBV2 to TRBJ1-1, with a tentative D call TRBD1 (5 bases). Germline lookup yields CDR1 SNHLY and CDR2 FYNNEI. CDR3 length: 14 residues. Trimming cost V 5 bases and J 0 bases, with 10 bases left between them.

The V gene is TRBV28, the J gene TRBJ2-7, with D possibly matching TRBD2 (5 bases). CDR1 and CDR2 (germline): MDHEN, SYDVKM. V lost 3 bases and J 4 bases, leaving 13 bases between the germline ends. The CDR3 consists of 14 residues. CDR3 in amino acids: CASSLGGPVYEQYF. The DNA for the CDR3 is TGTGCCAGCAGTTTGGGCGGGCCAGTATACGAGCAGTACTTC.

J is TRBJ1-2 and V is TRBV7-2; D not certain. V lost 4 bases and J lost 7, with 16 bases in between. CDR1 and CDR2 from the germline V gene are SGHTA and FQGNSA. The CDR3 extends over 14 amino acids. The CDR3, as DNA: TGTGCCAGCAGCTCACCGAACTTCCGAGGTGGCTACACCTTC. It codes for CASSSPNFRGGYTF.

The chain is built from TRBV30 and TRBJ2-3; 10 bases agree with TRBD2. Germline trimming cut 1 base from V and 2 bases from J; bases unmatched to any gene: 3. Germline V gene sequence: CDR1 GTSNPN, CDR2 SVGIG (reference sequence). This CDR3 comprises 15 residues. CDR3 DNA: TGTGCCTGGAGTGGAGCGGGGGGGTCCACAGATACGCAGTATTTT. Translating it yields CAWSGAGGSTDTQYF.